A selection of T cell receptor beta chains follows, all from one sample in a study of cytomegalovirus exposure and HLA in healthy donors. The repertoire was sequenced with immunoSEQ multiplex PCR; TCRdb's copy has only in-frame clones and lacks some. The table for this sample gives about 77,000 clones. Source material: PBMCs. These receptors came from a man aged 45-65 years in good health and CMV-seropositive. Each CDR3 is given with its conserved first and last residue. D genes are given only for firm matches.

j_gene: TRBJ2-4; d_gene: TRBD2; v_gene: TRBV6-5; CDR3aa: CASSLMSGGADIQYF; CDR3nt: TGTGCCAGCAGTTTGATGAGCGGGGGGGCCGACATTCAGTACTTC
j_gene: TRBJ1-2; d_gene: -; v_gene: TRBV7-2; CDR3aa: CASSSQSGFVDYGYTF; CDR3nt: TGTGCCAGCAGCTCCCAAAGCGGGTTCGTGGACTATGGCTACACCTTC
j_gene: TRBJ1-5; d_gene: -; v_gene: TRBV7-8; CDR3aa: CASSSSHKGREPQHF; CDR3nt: TGTGCCAGCAGCTCATCGCATAAGGGGAGGGAGCCCCAGCATTTT
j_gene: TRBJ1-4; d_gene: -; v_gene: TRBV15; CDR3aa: CATTPGLQYEKLFF; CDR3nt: TGTGCCACCACCCCGGGACTCCAATACGAAAAACTGTTTTTT
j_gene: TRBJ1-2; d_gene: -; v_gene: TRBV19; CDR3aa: CASSQNYGYTF; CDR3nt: TGTGCCAGTAGCCAAAACTATGGCTACACCTTC
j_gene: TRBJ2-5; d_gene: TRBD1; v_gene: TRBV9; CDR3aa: CASSGGQGWETQYF; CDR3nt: TGTGCCAGCAGCGGCGGACAGGGGTGGGAGACCCAGTACTTC
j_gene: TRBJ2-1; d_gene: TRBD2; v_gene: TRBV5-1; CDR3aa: CASSLDSAGLGNEQFF; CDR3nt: TGCGCCAGCAGCTTGGATAGTGCGGGACTAGGGAATGAGCAGTTCTTC
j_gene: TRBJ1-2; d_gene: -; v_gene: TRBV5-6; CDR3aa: CASSLVGADYGYTF; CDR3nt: TGTGCCAGCAGCTTGGTGGGGGCGGACTATGGCTACACCTTC
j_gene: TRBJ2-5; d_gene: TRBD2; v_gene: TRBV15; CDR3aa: CATSRPSSGETQYF; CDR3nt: TGTGCCACCAGCAGGCCCTCTAGCGGGGAGACCCAGTACTTC
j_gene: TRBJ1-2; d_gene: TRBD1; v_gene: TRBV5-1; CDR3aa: CASSLAEGQGHGYTF; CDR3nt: TGCGCCAGCAGCTTGGCCGAGGGACAGGGGCATGGCTACACCTTC
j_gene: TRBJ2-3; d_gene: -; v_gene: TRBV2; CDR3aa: CASSEARQRWGTQYF; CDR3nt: TGTGCCAGCAGTGAAGCGAGGCAGCGGTGGGGTACGCAGTATTTT
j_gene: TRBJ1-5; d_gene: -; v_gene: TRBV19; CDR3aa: CASSKPPGLVGGGSNQPQHF; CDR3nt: TGTGCCAGTAGTAAACCACCGGGACTCGTTGGAGGTGGTAGCAATCAGCCCCAGCATTTT
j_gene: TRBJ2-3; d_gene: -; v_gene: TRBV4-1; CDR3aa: CASSQGPRGDTQYF; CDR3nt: TGCGCCAGCAGCCAAGGCCCACGGGGGGATACGCAGTATTTT
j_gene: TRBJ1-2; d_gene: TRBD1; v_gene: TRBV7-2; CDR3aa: CASSKQGGNYGYTF; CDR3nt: TGTGCCAGCAGCAAACAGGGGGGGAACTATGGCTACACCTTC
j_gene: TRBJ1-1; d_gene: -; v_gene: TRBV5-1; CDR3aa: CASSLGVNTEAFF; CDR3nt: TGCGCCAGCAGTTTAGGGGTGAACACTGAAGCTTTCTTT
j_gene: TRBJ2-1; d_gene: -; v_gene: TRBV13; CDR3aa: CASSLLGSGNNEQFF; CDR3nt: TGTGCCAGCAGCTTATTAGGGTCGGGGAACAATGAGCAGTTCTTC
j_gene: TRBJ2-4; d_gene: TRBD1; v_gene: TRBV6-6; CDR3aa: CASSKTGGPKNIQYF; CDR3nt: TGTGCCAGCAGTAAGACAGGGGGCCCTAAAAACATTCAGTACTTC
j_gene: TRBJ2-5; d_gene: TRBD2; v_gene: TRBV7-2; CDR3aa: CASSSPGLAGETQYF; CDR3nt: TGTGCCAGCAGCTCACCGGGACTAGCTGGGGAGACCCAGTACTTC
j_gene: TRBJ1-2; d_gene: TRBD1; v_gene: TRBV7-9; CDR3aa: CASSPGQRGYTF; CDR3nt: TGTGCCAGCAGCCCGGGACAGAGGGGCTACACCTTC
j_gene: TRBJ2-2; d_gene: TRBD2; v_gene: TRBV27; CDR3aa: CASSLAVGELFF; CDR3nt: TGTGCCAGCAGTCTAGCGGTCGGGGAGCTGTTTTTT
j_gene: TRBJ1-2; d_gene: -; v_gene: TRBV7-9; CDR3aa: CASSLDRNGYGYTF; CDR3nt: TGTGCCAGCAGCCTCGACAGGAATGGCTATGGCTACACCTTC
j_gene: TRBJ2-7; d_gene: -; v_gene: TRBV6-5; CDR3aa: CASSYAAVTYEQYF; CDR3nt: TGTGCCAGCAGTTACGCGGCGGTTACCTACGAGCAGTACTTC
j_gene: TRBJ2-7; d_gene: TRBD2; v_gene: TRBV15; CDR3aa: CATSYSTSGSYEQYF; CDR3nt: TGTGCCACCAGCTACTCGACTAGCGGGAGCTACGAGCAGTACTTC
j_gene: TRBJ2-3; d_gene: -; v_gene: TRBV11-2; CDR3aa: CASSLLRTDTQYF; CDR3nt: TGTGCCAGCAGCCTCCTCCGGACAGATACGCAGTATTTT
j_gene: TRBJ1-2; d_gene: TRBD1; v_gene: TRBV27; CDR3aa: CASSPQRTGYGYTF; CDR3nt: TGTGCCAGCAGTCCTCAACGGACAGGGTACGGCTACACCTTC
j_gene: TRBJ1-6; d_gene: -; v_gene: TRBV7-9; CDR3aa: CASSSEGYNSPLHF; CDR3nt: TGTGCCAGCAGCTCCGAGGGATATAATTCACCCCTCCACTTT
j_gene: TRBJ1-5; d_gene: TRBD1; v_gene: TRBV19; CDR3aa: CASRTGTGRNQPQHF; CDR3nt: TGTGCCAGTAGGACGGGGACAGGGCGCAATCAGCCCCAGCATTTT
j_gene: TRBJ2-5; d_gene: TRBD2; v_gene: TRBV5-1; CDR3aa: CASSLGGLAGQETQYF; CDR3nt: TGCGCCAGCAGCTTGGGGGGACTAGCGGGGCAAGAGACCCAGTACTTC
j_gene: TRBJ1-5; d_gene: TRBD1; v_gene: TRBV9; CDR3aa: CASSASGTAIDPQHF; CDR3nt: TGTGCCAGCAGCGCCTCCGGGACAGCTATAGATCCCCAGCATTTT
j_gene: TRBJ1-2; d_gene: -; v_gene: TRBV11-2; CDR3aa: CASSLVGGDNYGYTF; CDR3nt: TGTGCCAGCAGCTTAGTGGGGGGGGATAACTATGGCTACACCTTC